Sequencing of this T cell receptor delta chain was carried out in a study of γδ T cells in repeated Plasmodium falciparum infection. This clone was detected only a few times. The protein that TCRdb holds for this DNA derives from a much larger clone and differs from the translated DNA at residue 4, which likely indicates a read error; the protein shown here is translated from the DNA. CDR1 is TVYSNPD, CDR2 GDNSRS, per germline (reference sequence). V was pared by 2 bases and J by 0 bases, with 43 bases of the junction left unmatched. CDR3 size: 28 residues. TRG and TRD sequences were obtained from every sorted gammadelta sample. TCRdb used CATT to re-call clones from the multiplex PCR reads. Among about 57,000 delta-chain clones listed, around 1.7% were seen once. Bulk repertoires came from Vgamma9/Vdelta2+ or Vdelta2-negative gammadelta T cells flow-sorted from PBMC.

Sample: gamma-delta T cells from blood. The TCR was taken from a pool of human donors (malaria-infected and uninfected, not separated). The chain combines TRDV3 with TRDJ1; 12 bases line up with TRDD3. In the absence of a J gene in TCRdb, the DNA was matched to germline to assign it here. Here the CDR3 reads CAFAGSSPLGDTGSACLRIATYTDKLIF. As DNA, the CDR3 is TGTGCCTTTGCTGGTTCCTCCCCGCTGGGGGATACGGGGAGCGCATGTTTACGGATAGCTACGTACACCGATAAACTCATCTTT.